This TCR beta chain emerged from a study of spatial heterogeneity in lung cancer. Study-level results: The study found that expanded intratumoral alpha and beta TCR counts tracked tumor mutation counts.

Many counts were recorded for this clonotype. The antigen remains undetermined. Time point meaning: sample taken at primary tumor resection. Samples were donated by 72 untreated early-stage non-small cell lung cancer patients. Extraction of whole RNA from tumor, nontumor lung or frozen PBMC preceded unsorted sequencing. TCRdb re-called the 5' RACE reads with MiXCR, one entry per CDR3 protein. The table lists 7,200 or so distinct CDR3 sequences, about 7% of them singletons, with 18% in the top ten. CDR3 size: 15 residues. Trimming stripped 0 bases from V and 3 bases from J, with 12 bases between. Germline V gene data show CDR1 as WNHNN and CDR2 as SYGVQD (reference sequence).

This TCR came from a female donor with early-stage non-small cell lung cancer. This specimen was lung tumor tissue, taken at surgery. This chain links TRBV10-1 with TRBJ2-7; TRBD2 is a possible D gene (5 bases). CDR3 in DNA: TGCGCCAGCAGTGAGTCTTCCATCAGCGGCTACGAGCAGTACTTC. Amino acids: CASSESSISGYEQYF.